This T cell receptor beta chain came from a study of regulatory and conventional T cells in RAG deficiency. Produced via immunoSEQ multiplex PCR; TCRdb's table is partial and in-frame only. The sample holds about 19,000 clones; roughly 86% are singletons and the top ten take about 1.5%. Germline V lookup: CDR1 LNHDA, CDR2 SQIVND (reference sequence). The length of the CDR3 is 15 residues. V lost 6 bases and J lost 3, with 14 bases in between. As to this clone: Its antigen is unknown.

Blood CD4+ CD25-high CD127-low regulatory T cells supplied the genomic DNA template. Points from the study as a whole: Patient subsets had shorter CDR3s; Omenn Treg-Tconv overlap exceeded 85%. Other subsets showed about 10-fold reductions, but Treg unique TCR beta sequences fell 95 to 100-fold in these patients. In Omenn syndrome, sorted "Tregs" may be peripherally activated cells.

The sample also formed part of further work on regulatory T cells. That publication notes: Primers: 52 TRBV forward and 13 TRBJ reverse. Skewed V and J usage and few unique V-J pairs marked patient repertoires, most in Tregs.

The sequencing input was Tregs sorted from blood. The sequence was obtained from a human donor in good health. The rearrangement links TRBV19 to TRBJ1-4; unclear D gene. In DNA, the CDR3 is TGTGCCAGTAGCCTCTCCCAGGTGTCTAATGAAAAACTGTTTTTT. Protein: CASSLSQVSNEKLFF.